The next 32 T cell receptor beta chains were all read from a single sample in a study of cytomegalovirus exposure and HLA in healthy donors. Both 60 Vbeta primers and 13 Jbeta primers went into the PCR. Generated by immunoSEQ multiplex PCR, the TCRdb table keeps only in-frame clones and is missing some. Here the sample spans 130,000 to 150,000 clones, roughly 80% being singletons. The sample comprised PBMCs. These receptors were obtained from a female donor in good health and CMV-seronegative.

CDR3 in amino acids: CASSDRRGRQFF. The CDR3 DNA reads as TGTGCCAGCAGTGACCGGCGGGGGCGGCAGTTCTTC. The chain joins TRBV6-4 to TRBJ2-1, with a tentative D call TRBD2 (7 bases). Deletions cut 2 bases from V and 12 bases from J, with 11 bases between. The germline V gene has CDR1 MRHNA and CDR2 SNTAGT. This CDR3 region has 12 residues.

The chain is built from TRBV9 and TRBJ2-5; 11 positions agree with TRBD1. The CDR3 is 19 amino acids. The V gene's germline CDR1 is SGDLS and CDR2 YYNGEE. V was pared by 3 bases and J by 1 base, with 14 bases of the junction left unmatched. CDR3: CASSAYPPGQGVPQETQYF. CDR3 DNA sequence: TGTGCCAGCAGCGCCTACCCCCCGGGACAGGGGGTCCCCCAAGAGACCCAGTACTTC.

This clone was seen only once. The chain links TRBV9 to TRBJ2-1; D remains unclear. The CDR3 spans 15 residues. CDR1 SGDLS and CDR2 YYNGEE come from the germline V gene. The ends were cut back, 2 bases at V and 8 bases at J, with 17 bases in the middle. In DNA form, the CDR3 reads TGTGCCAGCAGCGTCCGAGAGGCCGCTTACGATGAGCAGTTCTTC. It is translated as CASSVREAAYDEQFF.

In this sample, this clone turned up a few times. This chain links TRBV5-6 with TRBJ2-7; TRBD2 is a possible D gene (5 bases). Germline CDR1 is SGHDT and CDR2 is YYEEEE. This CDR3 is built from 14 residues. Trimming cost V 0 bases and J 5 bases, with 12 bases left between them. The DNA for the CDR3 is TGTGCCAGCAGCTTGGAGTATGGGCGGGACGAGCAGTACTTC. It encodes CASSLEYGRDEQYF.

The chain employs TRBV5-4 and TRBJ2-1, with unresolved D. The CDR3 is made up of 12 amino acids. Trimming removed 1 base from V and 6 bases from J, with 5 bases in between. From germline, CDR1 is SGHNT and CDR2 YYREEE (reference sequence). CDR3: CASSLPSNEQFF. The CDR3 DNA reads TGTGCCAGCAGCTTGCCTAGCAATGAGCAGTTCTTC.

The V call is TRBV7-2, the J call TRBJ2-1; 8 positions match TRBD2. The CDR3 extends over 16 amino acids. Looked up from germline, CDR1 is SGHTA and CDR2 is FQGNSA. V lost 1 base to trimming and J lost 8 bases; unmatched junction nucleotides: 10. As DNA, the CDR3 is TGTGCCAGCAGCTTAGTGGGCGGGAGGAGAAACCATGAGCAGTTCTTC. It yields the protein CASSLVGGRRNHEQFF.

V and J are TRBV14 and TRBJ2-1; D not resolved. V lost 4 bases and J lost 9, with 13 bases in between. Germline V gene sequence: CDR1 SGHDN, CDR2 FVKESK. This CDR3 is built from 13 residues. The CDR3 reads CASSPLQSLEQFF. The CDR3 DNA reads TGTGCCAGCAGCCCCCTCCAGTCGCTTGAGCAGTTCTTC.

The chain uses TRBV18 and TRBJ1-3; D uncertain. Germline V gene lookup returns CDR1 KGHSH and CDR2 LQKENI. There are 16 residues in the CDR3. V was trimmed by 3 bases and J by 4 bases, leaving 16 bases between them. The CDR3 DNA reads TGTGCCAGCTCACCCGCCGGGTACGGGTCCGGAAACACCATATATTTT. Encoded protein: CASSPAGYGSGNTIYF.

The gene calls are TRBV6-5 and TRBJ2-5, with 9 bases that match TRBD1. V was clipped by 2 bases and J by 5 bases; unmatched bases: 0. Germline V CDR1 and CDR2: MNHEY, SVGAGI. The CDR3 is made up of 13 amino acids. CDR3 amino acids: CASSYGTGETQYF. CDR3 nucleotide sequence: TGTGCCAGCAGTTACGGGACAGGGGAGACCCAGTACTTC.

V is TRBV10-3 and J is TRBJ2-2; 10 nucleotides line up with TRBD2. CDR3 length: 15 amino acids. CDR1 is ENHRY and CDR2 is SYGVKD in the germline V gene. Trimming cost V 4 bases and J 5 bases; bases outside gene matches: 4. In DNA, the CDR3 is TGTGCCATCAGTGCTAGCGGGAGTGGGACCGGGGAGCTGTTTTTT. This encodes CAISASGSGTGELFF.

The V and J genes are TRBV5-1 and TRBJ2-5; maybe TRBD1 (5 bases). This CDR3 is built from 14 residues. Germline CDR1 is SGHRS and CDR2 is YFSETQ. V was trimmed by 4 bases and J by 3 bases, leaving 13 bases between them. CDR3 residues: CASSPVLGEETQYF. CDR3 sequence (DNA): TGCGCCAGCAGCCCCGTCTTAGGGGAAGAGACCCAGTACTTC.

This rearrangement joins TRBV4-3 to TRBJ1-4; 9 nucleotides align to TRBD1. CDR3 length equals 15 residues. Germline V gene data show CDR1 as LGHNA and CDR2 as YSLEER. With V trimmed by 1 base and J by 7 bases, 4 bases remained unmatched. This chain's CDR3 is CASSQVWTGAEKLFF. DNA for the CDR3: TGCGCCAGCAGCCAAGTCTGGACAGGGGCTGAAAAACTGTTTTTT.

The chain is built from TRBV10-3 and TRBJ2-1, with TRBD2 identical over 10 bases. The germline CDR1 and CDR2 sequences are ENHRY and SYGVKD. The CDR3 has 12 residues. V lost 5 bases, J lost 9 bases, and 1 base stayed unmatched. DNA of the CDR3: TGTGCCATCAGTTTAGCGGGAGGTGAGCAGTTCTTC. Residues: CAISLAGGEQFF.

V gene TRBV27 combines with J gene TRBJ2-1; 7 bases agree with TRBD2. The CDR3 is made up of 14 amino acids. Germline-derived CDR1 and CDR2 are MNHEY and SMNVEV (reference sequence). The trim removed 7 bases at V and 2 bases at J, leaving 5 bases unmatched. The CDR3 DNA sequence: TGTGCCAGCAAAGCGGGACTTACCTACAATGAGCAGTTCTTC. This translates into CASKAGLTYNEQFF.

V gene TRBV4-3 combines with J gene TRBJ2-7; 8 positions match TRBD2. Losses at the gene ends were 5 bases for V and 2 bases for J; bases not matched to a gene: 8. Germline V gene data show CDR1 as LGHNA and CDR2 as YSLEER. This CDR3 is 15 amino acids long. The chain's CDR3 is CASSYGREATYEQYF. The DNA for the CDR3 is TGCGCCAGCAGCTACGGGCGGGAGGCCACCTACGAGCAGTACTTC.

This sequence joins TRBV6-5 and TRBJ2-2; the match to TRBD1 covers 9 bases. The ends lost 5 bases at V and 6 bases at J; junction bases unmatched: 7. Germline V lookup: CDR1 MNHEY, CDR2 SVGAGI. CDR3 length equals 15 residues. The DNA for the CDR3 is TGTGCCAGCAGTGCTACAGGGGGCAGGCCCGGGGAGCTGTTTTTT. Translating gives CASSATGGRPGELFF.

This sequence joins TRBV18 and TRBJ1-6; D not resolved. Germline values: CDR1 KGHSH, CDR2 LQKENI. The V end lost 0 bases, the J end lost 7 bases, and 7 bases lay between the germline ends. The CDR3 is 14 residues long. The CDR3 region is CASSPPTDNSPLHF. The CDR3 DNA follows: TGTGCCAGCTCACCACCAACAGACAATTCACCCCTCCACTTT.

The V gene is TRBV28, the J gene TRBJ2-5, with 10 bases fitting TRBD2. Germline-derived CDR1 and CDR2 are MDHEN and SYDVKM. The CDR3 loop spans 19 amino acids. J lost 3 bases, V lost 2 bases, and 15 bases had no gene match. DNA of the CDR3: TGTGCCAGCAGTTTAGGTCTAGCGGGGGCCCCTACCCTAGAAGAGACCCAGTACTTC. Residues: CASSLGLAGAPTLEETQYF. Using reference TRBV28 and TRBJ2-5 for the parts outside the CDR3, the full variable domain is DVKVTQSSRYLVKRTGEKVFLECVQDMDHENMFWYRQDPGLGLRLIYFSYDVKMKEKGDIPEGYSVSREKKERFSLILESASTNQTSMYLCASSLGLAGAPTLEETQYFGPGTRLLVL.

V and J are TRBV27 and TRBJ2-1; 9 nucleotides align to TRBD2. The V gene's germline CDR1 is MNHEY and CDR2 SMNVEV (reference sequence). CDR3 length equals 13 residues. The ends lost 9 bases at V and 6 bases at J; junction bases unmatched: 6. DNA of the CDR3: TGTGCCAGTGAGAGCGGGAGGAGCAATGAGCAGTTCTTC. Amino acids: CASESGRSNEQFF.

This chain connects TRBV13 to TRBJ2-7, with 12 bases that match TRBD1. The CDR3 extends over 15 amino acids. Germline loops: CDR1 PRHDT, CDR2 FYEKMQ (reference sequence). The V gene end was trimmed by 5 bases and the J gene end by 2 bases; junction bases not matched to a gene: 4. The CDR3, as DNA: TGTGCCAGCAGCGCGGGGACAGGGGGCGCCTACGAGCAGTACTTC. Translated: CASSAGTGGAYEQYF. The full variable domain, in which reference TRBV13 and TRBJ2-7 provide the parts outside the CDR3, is AAGVIQSPRHLIKEKRETATLKCYPIPRHDTVYWYQQGPGQDPQFLISFYEKMQSDKGSIPDRFSAQQFSDYHSELNMSSLELGDSALYFCASSAGTGGAYEQYFGPGTRLTVT.

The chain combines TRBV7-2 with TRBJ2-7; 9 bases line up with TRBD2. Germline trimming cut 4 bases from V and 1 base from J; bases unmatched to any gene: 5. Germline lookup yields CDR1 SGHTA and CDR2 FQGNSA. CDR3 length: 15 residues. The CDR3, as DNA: TGTGCCAGCAGCTCCGGACTAGCGTATTCCTACGAGCAGTACTTC. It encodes CASSSGLAYSYEQYF.

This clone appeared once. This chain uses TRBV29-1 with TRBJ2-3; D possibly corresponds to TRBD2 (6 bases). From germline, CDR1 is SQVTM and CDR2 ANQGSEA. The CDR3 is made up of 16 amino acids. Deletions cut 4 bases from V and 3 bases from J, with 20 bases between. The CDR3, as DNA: TGCAGCGTTGCGGGAGCCCTCCGCGGGACGACAGATACGCAGTATTTT. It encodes CSVAGALRGTTDTQYF.

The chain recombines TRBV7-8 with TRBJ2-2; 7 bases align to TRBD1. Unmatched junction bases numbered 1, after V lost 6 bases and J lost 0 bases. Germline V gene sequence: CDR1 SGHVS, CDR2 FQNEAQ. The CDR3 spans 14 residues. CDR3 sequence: CASRGQTNTGELFF. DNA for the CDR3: TGTGCCAGCAGGGGACAGACGAACACCGGGGAGCTGTTTTTT.

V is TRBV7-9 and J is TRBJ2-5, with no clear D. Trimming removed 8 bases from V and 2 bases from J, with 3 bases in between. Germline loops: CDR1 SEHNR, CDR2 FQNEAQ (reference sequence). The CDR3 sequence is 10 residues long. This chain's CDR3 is CASSQETQYF. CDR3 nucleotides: TGTGCCAGCTCGCAAGAGACCCAGTACTTC. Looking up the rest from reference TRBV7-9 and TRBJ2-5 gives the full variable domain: DTGVSQNPRHKITKRGQNVTFRCDPISEHNRLYWYRQTLGQGPEFLTYFQNEAQLEKSRLLSDRFSAERPKGSFSTLEIQRTEQGDSAMYLCASSQETQYFGPGTRLLVL.

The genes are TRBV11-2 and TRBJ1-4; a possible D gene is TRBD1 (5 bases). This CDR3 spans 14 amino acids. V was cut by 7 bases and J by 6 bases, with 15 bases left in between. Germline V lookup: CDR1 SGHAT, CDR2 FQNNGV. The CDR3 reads CASTFGGVYEKLFF. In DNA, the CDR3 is TGTGCCAGCACCTTTGGGGGGGTTTATGAAAAACTGTTTTTT.

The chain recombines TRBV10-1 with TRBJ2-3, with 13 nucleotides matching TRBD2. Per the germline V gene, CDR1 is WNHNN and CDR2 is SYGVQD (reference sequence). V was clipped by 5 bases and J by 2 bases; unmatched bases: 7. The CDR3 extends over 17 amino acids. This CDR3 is CASSPRLAGGITDTQYF. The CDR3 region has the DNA TGCGCCAGCAGTCCTAGACTAGCGGGAGGCATCACAGATACGCAGTATTTT.

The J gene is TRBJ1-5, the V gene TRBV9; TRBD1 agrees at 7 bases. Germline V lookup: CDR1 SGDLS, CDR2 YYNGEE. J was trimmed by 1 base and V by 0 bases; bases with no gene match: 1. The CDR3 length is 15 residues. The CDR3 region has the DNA TGTGCCAGCAGCGTAGCGGGACAGAGCAATCAGCCCCAGCATTTT. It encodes CASSVAGQSNQPQHF.

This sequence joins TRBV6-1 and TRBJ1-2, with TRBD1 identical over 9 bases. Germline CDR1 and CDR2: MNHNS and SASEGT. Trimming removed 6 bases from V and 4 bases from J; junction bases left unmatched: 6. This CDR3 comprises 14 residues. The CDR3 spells CASRAGTGSYGYTF. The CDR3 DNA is TGTGCCAGCAGAGCCGGGACAGGGTCCTATGGCTACACCTTC.

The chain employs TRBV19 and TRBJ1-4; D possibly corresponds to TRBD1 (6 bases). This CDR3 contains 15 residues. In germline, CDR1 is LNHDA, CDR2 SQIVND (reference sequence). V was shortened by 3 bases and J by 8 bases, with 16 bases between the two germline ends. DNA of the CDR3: TGTGCCAGTAGTATTTCGGGACAAGATCAAGAAAAACTGTTTTTT. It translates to CASSISGQDQEKLFF.

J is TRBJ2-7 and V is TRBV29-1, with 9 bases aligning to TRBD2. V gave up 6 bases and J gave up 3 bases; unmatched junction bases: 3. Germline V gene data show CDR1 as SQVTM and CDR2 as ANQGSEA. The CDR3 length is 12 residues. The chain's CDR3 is CSVRGGDYEQYF. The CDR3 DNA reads TGCAGCGTGCGGGGGGGTGACTACGAGCAGTACTTC.

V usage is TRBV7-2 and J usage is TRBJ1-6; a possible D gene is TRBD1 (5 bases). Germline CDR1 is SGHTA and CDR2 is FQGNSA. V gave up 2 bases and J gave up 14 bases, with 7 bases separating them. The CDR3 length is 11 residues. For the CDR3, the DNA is TGTGCCAGCAGCTTACTACAGGCCCTCCACTTT. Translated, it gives CASSLLQALHF.

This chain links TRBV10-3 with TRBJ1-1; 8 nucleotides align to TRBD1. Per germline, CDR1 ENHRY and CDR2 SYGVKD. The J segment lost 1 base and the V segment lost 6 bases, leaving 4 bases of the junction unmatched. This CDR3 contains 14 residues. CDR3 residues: CAIRKDRENTEAFF. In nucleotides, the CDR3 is TGTGCCATCAGGAAGGACAGGGAGAACACTGAAGCTTTCTTT.